One and the same sample provided the 26 T cell receptor beta chains below, sequenced in a study of control samples from healthy donors and cancer patients. Assay used: immunoSEQ multiplex PCR; TCRdb lists only in-frame clones, some missing. The sample includes around 71,000 clones, about 87% seen only once; the top ten take about 2.2%. Sequences were obtained from PBMCs. All receptors come from a woman aged 50 to 65 with head and neck cancer.

The V and J genes are TRBV5-1 and TRBJ1-1, with TRBD1 as a possible D gene (5 bases). Germline V lookup: CDR1 SGHRS, CDR2 YFSETQ. The V end was cut by 0 bases, the J end by 2 bases, with 14 bases between. CDR3 length equals 16 residues. Written as DNA, the CDR3 is TGCGCCAGCAGCTTGGGGGTGGGACGGGCTAACACTGAAGCTTTCTTT. Its translation: CASSLGVGRANTEAFF.

This clone was seen only once. V gene TRBV19 combines with J gene TRBJ2-3; no clear D gene. V lost 0 bases to trimming and J lost 2 bases, with 18 bases between them. This CDR3 has 18 amino acids. CDR1 is LNHDA and CDR2 is SQIVND in the germline V gene (reference sequence). The CDR3 coding sequence is TGTGCCAGTAGTATAGATCTATCTATCCTCGGTCCCACAGATACGCAGTATTTT. Its translation is CASSIDLSILGPTDTQYF. The full variable domain, rest sourced from reference TRBV19 and TRBJ2-3, is DGGITQSPKYLFRKEGQNVTLSCEQNLNHDAMYWYRQDPGQGLRLIYYSQIVNDFQKGDIAEGYSVSREKKESFPLTVTSAQKNPTAFYLCASSIDLSILGPTDTQYFGPGTRLTVL.

V is TRBV19 and J is TRBJ2-3, with TRBD1 identical over 7 bases. The CDR3 sequence is 13 residues long. V dropped 6 bases and J dropped 4; count of bases not matched to a gene: 4. Germline CDR1 is LNHDA and CDR2 is SQIVND (reference sequence). This chain's CDR3 is CASRTTGADTQYF. DNA of the CDR3: TGTGCCAGTAGGACTACAGGGGCAGATACGCAGTATTTT.

The chain carries TRBV5-1 and TRBJ2-1; D may be TRBD1 or TRBD2 (5 bases each). This CDR3 contains 12 residues. The germline V and J ends were trimmed by 1 base and 8 bases, with 7 bases remaining between them. CDR1 is SGHRS, CDR2 YFSETQ, per germline. Here the CDR3 reads CASSLRGHEQFF. CDR3 in DNA: TGCGCCAGCAGCTTGCGGGGACATGAGCAGTTCTTC.

This chain links TRBV3-1 (or the pseudogene TRBV3-2) with TRBJ2-7; no clear D. CDR1 and CDR2 (germline): LGHDT, YNNKEL (reference sequence). CDR3 size: 13 residues. Trimming took 1 base from V and 2 from J, leaving 6 bases between them. CDR3: CASSQALTYEQYF. In DNA form, the CDR3 reads TGTGCCAGCAGCCAAGCCCTCACCTACGAGCAGTACTTC.

V and J are TRBV24-1 and TRBJ1-2; tentatively, D is TRBD1 (5 bases). V lost 8 bases, J lost 8 bases, and 20 bases lay in between. Germline V gene data show CDR1 as KGHDR and CDR2 as SFDVKD. The CDR3 is 14 amino acids. This chain's CDR3 is CATNSGALMGGYTF. In DNA, the CDR3 is TGTGCCACCAATTCCGGGGCCCTAATGGGGGGCTACACCTTC.

The V call is TRBV6-2 or TRBV6-3, the J call TRBJ2-7, with a weak D call TRBD2 (7 bases). Germline V lookup: CDR1 MNHEY, CDR2 SVGEGT. V was cut by 2 bases and J by 2 bases, with 13 bases left in between. The CDR3 spans 15 residues. CDR3 protein: CASSYTGGLTYEQYF. CDR3 coding DNA: TGTGCCAGCAGTTACACCGGGGGGCTCACCTACGAGCAGTACTTC.

This chain connects TRBV10-1 to TRBJ1-1, with a possible D match to TRBD1 (6 bases). V lost 3 bases and J 1 base, leaving 12 bases between the germline ends. The CDR3 runs 15 residues. CDR1 and CDR2 from the germline V gene are WNHNN and SYGVQD (reference sequence). CDR3 residues: CASSDYKGGNTEAFF. CDR3 in DNA: TGCGCCAGCAGTGACTATAAGGGGGGGAACACTGAAGCTTTCTTT.

DNA for the CDR3: TGTGCCAGCAGCTTGGAGCATGGGCGTGTTGGGGCCAACGTCCTGACTTTC. This codes for CASSLEHGRVGANVLTF. V and J are TRBV5-4 and TRBJ2-6, with D uncertain. CDR3 length: 17 residues. In germline, CDR1 is SGHNT, CDR2 YYREEE (reference sequence). Trimming removed 0 bases at V and 3 bases at J, with 13 bases between.

The chain links TRBV5-1 to TRBJ2-7; TRBD2 might be the D (8 bases). The CDR3 is made up of 19 amino acids. V was cut by 4 bases and J by 2 bases, with 28 bases left in between. The V gene's germline CDR1 is SGHRS and CDR2 YFSETQ. For the CDR3, the DNA is TGCGCCAGCAGCGACAGGGTTGCGGGAGAGCGGGGGAAACCCTACGAGCAGTACTTC. It specifies CASSDRVAGERGKPYEQYF.

The chain uses TRBV28 and TRBJ1-2, with TRBD1 identical over 9 bases. V shed 6 bases, J shed 6 bases, and the junction held 11 bases outside the gene matches. The germline gives CDR1 MDHEN, CDR2 SYDVKM. The CDR3 extends over 15 amino acids. The CDR3 here is CASRVNPGQGNGYTF. The CDR3 DNA follows: TGTGCCAGCAGGGTTAACCCGGGACAGGGAAATGGCTACACCTTC.

Only one count was recorded for this clone. The rearrangement links TRBV10-2 to TRBJ2-7, with 11 bases identical to TRBD2. V lost 4 bases, J lost 7 bases, and 6 bases stayed unmatched. The CDR3 is made up of 14 amino acids. The germline V gene has CDR1 WSHSY and CDR2 SAAADI. In DNA form, the CDR3 reads TGCGCCAGCAGTGGCGGGCTAGCGGGGGGAGAGCAGTACTTC. This translates into CASSGGLAGGEQYF.

The J gene is TRBJ2-1, the V gene TRBV4-2; TRBD1 agrees at 9 bases. CDR1 and CDR2 (germline): LGHNA, YNFKEQ. V trimming: 1 base; J trimming: 7 bases; junction bases outside the gene matches: 8. There are 16 residues in the CDR3. CDR3 in DNA: TGTGCCAGCAGCCAAGCCGTACAGGGGGCCAATAATGAGCAGTTCTTC. This translates into CASSQAVQGANNEQFF.

J is TRBJ1-6 and V is TRBV7-9; D may be TRBD1 (5 bases). The V and J ends lost 5 bases and 7 bases respectively, with 15 bases between them. CDR1 and CDR2 (germline): SEHNR, FQNEAQ (reference sequence). The CDR3 is made up of 15 amino acids. The CDR3 bases are TGTGCCAGCAGCCCAGGGCGGGTATCGAATTCACCCCTCCACTTT. This sequence encodes CASSPGRVSNSPLHF.

V gene TRBV30 combines with J gene TRBJ1-6; maybe TRBD1 (5 bases). CDR3 size: 16 residues. From germline, CDR1 is GTSNPN and CDR2 SVGIG (reference sequence). V was trimmed by 1 base and J by 7 bases, leaving 17 bases between them. CDR3 sequence: CAWSAFGRGGNSPLHF. The CDR3 DNA is TGTGCCTGGAGTGCCTTTGGGAGGGGTGGAAATTCACCCCTCCACTTT.

V and J are TRBV2 and TRBJ1-2, with unresolved D. Trimming left V 4 bases short and J 5 bases short, with 11 bases between. The CDR3 spans 13 residues. Germline loops: CDR1 SNHLY, CDR2 FYNNEI. The DNA for the CDR3 is TGTGCCAGCAGTGTGGCAGGAGGGTATGGCTACACCTTC. It translates to CASSVAGGYGYTF.

The chain carries TRBV28 and TRBJ1-2, with D possibly being TRBD1 (5 bases). The V end was cut by 2 bases, the J end by 1 base, with 8 bases between. Germline CDR1 and CDR2: MDHEN and SYDVKM. This CDR3 region has 14 residues. In DNA form, the CDR3 reads TGTGCCAGCAGTTTAGGGACCTATAACTATGGCTACACCTTC. Translating it yields CASSLGTYNYGYTF.

This chain joins TRBV9 and TRBJ1-1, with 7 bases that match TRBD1. CDR3 length: 15 residues. Germline CDR1 is SGDLS and CDR2 is YYNGEE. The junction had 11 bases not matched to a gene; V was cut back by 4 bases and J by 5 bases. Here the CDR3 reads CASSPRQGGGTEAFF. CDR3 DNA: TGTGCCAGCAGCCCCAGACAGGGAGGGGGAACTGAAGCTTTCTTT.

The chain links TRBV4-3 to TRBJ2-1; D perhaps matches TRBD2 (5 bases). In germline, CDR1 is LGHNA, CDR2 YSLEER. The V end was cut by 0 bases, the J end by 6 bases, with 27 bases between. This CDR3 has 20 amino acids. CDR3 DNA sequence: TGCGCCAGCAGCCAAGAGGTAGGGCTAGCCCGGTTCGCGCCTGGCAATGAGCAGTTCTTC. This codes for CASSQEVGLARFAPGNEQFF.

The chain couples TRBV7-8 to TRBJ1-1; D is undetermined. This CDR3 has 15 amino acids. Germline-derived CDR1 and CDR2 are SGHVS and FQNEAQ. V dropped 5 bases and J dropped 2 bases, with 15 bases sitting between them. CDR3 protein: CASSQKSASNTEAFF. The CDR3 DNA sequence: TGTGCCAGCAGCCAAAAATCGGCATCTAACACTGAAGCTTTCTTT.

V and J are TRBV27 and TRBJ1-2; D uncertain. Germline-derived CDR1 and CDR2 are MNHEY and SMNVEV (reference sequence). Trimming took 10 bases from V and 1 from J, leaving 13 bases between them. The CDR3 is made up of 13 amino acids. The CDR3 loop reads CATRTSGNYGYTF. The CDR3 bases are TGTGCCACCCGGACGTCGGGTAACTATGGCTACACCTTC.

The CDR3 DNA reads TGTGCCAGCAGCGTCACAGCGGGGGGCACAGATACGCAGTATTTT. This translates into CASSVTAGGTDTQYF. V and J are TRBV9 and TRBJ2-3, with 8 positions matching TRBD2. The CDR3 loop spans 15 amino acids. The V segment lost 2 bases and the J segment 1 base; nucleotides outside the gene matches: 3. The germline CDR1 and CDR2 sequences are SGDLS and YYNGEE.

CDR3 sequence (DNA): TGTGCCAGCAGTACCGGACAGCTCTATGGCTACACCTTC. This gives the protein CASSTGQLYGYTF. The chain recombines TRBV6-5 with TRBJ1-2; a weak D match, TRBD1 (6 bases). V lost 5 bases and J 4 bases, leaving 11 bases between the germline ends. This CDR3 is built from 13 residues. Germline CDR1 MNHEY, CDR2 SVGAGI.

V gene TRBV4-2 combines with J gene TRBJ1-5; D remains ambiguous. V lost 4 bases and J 2 bases, leaving 9 bases between the germline ends. Germline V gene sequence: CDR1 LGHNA, CDR2 YNFKEQ. This CDR3 region has 14 residues. The CDR3 bases are TGTGCCAGCAGCCCTTTCGGGGGCAATCAGCCCCAGCATTTT. It yields the protein CASSPFGGNQPQHF.

This clone was seen once. This chain links TRBV6-5 with TRBJ2-7; 8 nucleotides line up with TRBD1. The CDR3 has 15 amino acids. Trimming took 6 bases from V and 5 from J; bases not matched to a gene: 12. Germline-derived CDR1 and CDR2 are MNHEY and SVGAGI. CDR3 region: CASREVTGGNDEQYF. In nucleotides, the CDR3 is TGTGCCAGCAGGGAGGTTACAGGGGGGAACGACGAGCAGTACTTC.

The CDR3 sequence: CASSSQPGNTIYF. The CDR3 bases are TGCGCCAGCAGCTCCCAGCCTGGAAACACCATATATTTT. This rearrangement joins TRBV5-1 to TRBJ1-3; no clear D. Trimming removed 3 bases at V and 2 bases at J, with 6 bases between. Germline lookup yields CDR1 SGHRS and CDR2 YFSETQ. The CDR3 is made up of 13 amino acids.